This T cell receptor beta chain was obtained from a study of blood T cell repertoires in COVID-19. The CDR3 spans 13 residues. The V gene's germline CDR1 is SGHNT and CDR2 YENEEA. The ends were cut back, 1 base at V and 6 bases at J, with 7 bases in the middle. TCRdb's copy holds only in-frame clones and misses some; the assay was immunoSEQ multiplex PCR. Found here are under 400,000 clones, more than 70% of them singletons; the top ten hold 1.5% to 2%. The clonotype was recovered from a woman aged 25-40 years with COVID-19, enrolled during active disease. Sequencing was carried out using peripheral blood. The chain carries TRBV11-3 and TRBJ2-1; D is possibly TRBD1 (5 bases). CDR3 sequence (DNA): TGTGCCAGCAGCTTAGGTGGGGCCAATGAGCAGTTCTTC. As protein: CASSLGGANEQFF.